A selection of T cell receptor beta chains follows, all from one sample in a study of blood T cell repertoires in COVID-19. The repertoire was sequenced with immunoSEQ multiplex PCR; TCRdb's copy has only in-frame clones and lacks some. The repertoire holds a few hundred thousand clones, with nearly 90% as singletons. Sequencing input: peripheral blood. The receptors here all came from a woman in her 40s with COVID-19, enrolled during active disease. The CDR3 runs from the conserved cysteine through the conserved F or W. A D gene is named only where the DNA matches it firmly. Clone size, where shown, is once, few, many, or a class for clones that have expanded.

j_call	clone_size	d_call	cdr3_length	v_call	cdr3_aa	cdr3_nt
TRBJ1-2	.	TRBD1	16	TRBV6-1	CASSARPTGANYGYTF	TGTGCCAGCAGTGCCCGTCCCACAGGGGCTAACTATGGCTACACCTTC
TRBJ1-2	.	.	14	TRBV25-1	CASSDPTANYGYTF	TGTGCCAGCAGTGACCCGACAGCGAACTATGGCTACACCTTC
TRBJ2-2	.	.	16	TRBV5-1	CASSLSEQGNTGELFF	TGCGCCAGCAGCTTGTCTGAGCAGGGAAACACCGGGGAGCTGTTTTTT
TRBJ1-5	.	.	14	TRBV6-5	CASSPGFGNQPQHF	TGTGCCAGCAGTCCGGGATTTGGCAATCAGCCCCAGCATTTT
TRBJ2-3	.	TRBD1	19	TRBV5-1	CASSRIRDSLRSSTDTQYF	TGCGCCAGCAGCCGGATCCGGGACAGTCTCCGCTCTAGCACAGATACGCAGTATTTT
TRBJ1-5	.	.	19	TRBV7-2	CASSFFIGGALYSNQPQHF	TGTGCCAGCAGCTTTTTCATAGGGGGGGCCTTATATAGCAATCAGCCCCAGCATTTT
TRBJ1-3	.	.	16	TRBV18	CASSPSATDSGNTIYF	TGTGCCAGCTCACCGTCGGCGACTGACTCTGGAAACACCATATATTTT
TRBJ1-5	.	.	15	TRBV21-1	CASSLTGAGNQPQHF	TGTGCCAGCAGCTTGACAGGGGCGGGCAATCAGCCCCAGCATTTT
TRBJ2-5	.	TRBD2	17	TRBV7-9	CASSFRLAGGLQETQYF	TGTGCCAGCAGCTTCAGACTAGCGGGAGGGCTCCAAGAGACCCAGTACTTC
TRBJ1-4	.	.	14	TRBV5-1	CASSLDGRREKLFF	TGCGCCAGCAGCTTGGACGGGAGACGGGAAAAACTGTTTTTT
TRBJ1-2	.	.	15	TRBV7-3	CASSLKPSGLGGYTF	TGTGCCAGCAGCTTAAAACCGTCGGGTCTAGGAGGCTACACCTTC
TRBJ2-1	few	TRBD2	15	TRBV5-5	CASSRQAGGRNEQFF	TGTGCCAGCAGCCGCCAAGCGGGAGGGAGGAATGAGCAGTTCTTC
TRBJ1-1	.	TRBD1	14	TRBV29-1	CSVGPNRGTPEAFF	TGCAGCGTTGGACCAAACAGGGGTACCCCTGAAGCTTTCTTT
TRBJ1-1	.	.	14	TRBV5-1	CASSLKDTNTEAFF	TGCGCCAGCAGCTTGAAGGACACGAACACTGAAGCTTTCTTT
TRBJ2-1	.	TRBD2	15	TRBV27	CASSLGGRAYNEQFF	TGTGCCAGCAGTTTGGGCGGGAGGGCATACAATGAGCAGTTCTTC
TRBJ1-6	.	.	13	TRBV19	CAATDRPNSPLHF	TGTGCCGCAACCGACAGACCAAATTCACCCCTCCACTTT
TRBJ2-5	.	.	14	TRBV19	CASSDIGQKETQYF	TGTGCCAGTAGCGATATAGGACAGAAAGAGACCCAGTACTTC
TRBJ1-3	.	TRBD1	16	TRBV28	CATLPGGPSSGNTIYF	TGTGCCACCTTACCAGGGGGGCCCTCCTCTGGAAACACCATATATTTT
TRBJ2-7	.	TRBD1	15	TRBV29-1	CSAVSPTGKMGEQYF	TGCAGCGCCGTTTCCCCGACAGGGAAGATGGGCGAGCAGTACTTC
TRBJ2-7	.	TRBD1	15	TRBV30	CACMNRDRGSYEQYF	TGTGCCTGTATGAACCGGGACAGGGGGTCCTACGAGCAGTACTTC
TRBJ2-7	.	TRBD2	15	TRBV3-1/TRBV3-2	CASSQRLAGDSEQYF	TGTGCCAGCAGCCAAAGGCTAGCGGGAGATAGCGAGCAGTACTTC
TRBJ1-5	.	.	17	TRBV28	CASSVVQGIGGNQPQHF	TGTGCCAGCAGCGTTGTGCAGGGGATAGGAGGCAATCAGCCCCAGCATTTT
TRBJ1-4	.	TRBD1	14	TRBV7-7	CASSPDRGNEKLFF	TGTGCTAGCAGCCCTGACAGGGGTAATGAAAAACTGTTTTTT
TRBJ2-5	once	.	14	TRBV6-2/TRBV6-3	CASSKDRLKETQYF	TGTGCCAGCAGCAAGGACAGATTGAAAGAGACCCAGTACTTC
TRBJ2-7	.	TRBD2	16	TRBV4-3	CASSQDVAGGPGEQYF	TGCGCCAGCAGCCAAGATGTGGCGGGGGGGCCGGGTGAGCAGTACTTC
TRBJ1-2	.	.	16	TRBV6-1	CASSEQPRVINYGYTF	TGTGCCAGCAGTGAACAACCCAGGGTCATTAACTATGGCTACACCTTC